Detailed here is one T cell receptor beta chain. The antigen is not known. The data originate from a study of early T cells in non-severe SARS-CoV-2 infection. The wider study: Unpaired chains resulted from sequencing bulk RNA of unsorted whole blood.

The TCR library protocol was used to attach unique molecular identifiers. These identifiers were attached to individual cDNA molecules. TCRdb used MiXCR to reprocess the 5' RACE reads, holding one entry per CDR3 protein. Here the sample spans over 85,000 distinct CDR3 sequences, over 9.5% being singletons. Study findings and constraints: Comparison of clonotypes with VDJdb favored anti-spike CD8 responses while missing private and CD4 specificities.

The CDR3 spans 15 residues. The germline V gene has CDR1 SEHNR and CDR2 FQNEAQ (reference sequence). The ends lost 6 bases at V and 9 bases at J; junction bases unmatched: 15. This receptor was obtained from an adult who was a healthcare worker with PCR-confirmed SARS-CoV-2 infection or an uninfected control (not recorded which). This sequence joins TRBV7-9 and TRBJ2-7; TRBD2 matches at 9 bases. The input for sequencing was whole blood, taken at baseline. The CDR3 is CASSPQGLAGKVQYF. The CDR3 DNA follows: TGTGCCAGCAGTCCTCAGGGGCTAGCGGGGAAGGTGCAGTACTTC.